These 13 T cell receptor beta chains came from one sample sequenced in a study of control samples from healthy donors and cancer patients. Assay used: immunoSEQ multiplex PCR; TCRdb lists only in-frame clones, some missing. The table includes 55,000 to 75,000 clones, around 87% detected once. Sequencing was carried out using PBMCs. The receptors originated from a woman between 50 and 59 years old with head and neck cancer.

This chain uses TRBV5-1 with TRBJ1-5; a weak D match, TRBD1 (6 bases). The V gene lost 6 bases and the J gene lost 1 base, with 32 bases spanning the gap. The CDR3 has 21 amino acids. The germline CDR1 and CDR2 sequences are SGHRS and YFSETQ. CDR3 sequence: CASTPGEARSRGWQSNQPQHF. As DNA, the CDR3 is TGCGCCAGCACCCCAGGGGAGGCCAGATCGAGGGGGTGGCAGAGCAATCAGCCCCAGCATTTT. The variable domain in full, with the rest retrieved from reference TRBV5-1 and TRBJ1-5, is KAGVTQTPRYLIKTRGQQVTLSCSPISGHRSVSWYQQTPGQGLQFLFEYFSETQRNKGNFPGRFSGRQFSNSRSEMNVSTLELGDSALYLCASTPGEARSRGWQSNQPQHFGDGTRLSIL.

The chain combines TRBV28 with TRBJ2-3; 9 bases match TRBD2. Trimming took 8 bases from V and 4 from J; bases not matched to a gene: 4. From germline, CDR1 is MDHEN and CDR2 SYDVKM. The CDR3 is 13 residues long. CDR3 in DNA: TGTGCCAGCCGGGGCGGGGGGGCAGATACGCAGTATTTT. Translating gives CASRGGGADTQYF.

Only a few counts were recorded for this clone. The rearrangement joins TRBV3-1 (or the pseudogene TRBV3-2) to TRBJ1-2; 11 nucleotides agree with TRBD1. The CDR3 runs 15 residues. Germline V gene sequence: CDR1 LGHDT, CDR2 YNNKEL (reference sequence). The V segment lost 5 bases and the J segment 8 bases; nucleotides outside the gene matches: 10. As DNA, the CDR3 is TGTGCCAGCAGCACGGGGACAGGGGGAGGTAAAGGCTACACCTTC. The encoded protein is CASSTGTGGGKGYTF.

The chain employs TRBV19 and TRBJ1-3, with 8 bases that match TRBD1. The CDR3 runs 14 residues. Per the germline V gene, CDR1 is LNHDA and CDR2 is SQIVND (reference sequence). With V trimmed by 6 bases and J by 2 bases, 3 bases remained unmatched. CDR3 region: CASSSQGAGNTIYF. The CDR3 DNA reads as TGTGCCAGTAGCTCACAGGGGGCTGGAAACACCATATATTTT.

V is TRBV6-2 or TRBV6-3 and J is TRBJ2-3, with D perhaps matching TRBD2 (7 bases). Per germline, CDR1 MNHEY and CDR2 SVGEGT. This CDR3 has 19 residues. The V end was cut by 0 bases, the J end by 5 bases, with 24 bases between. CDR3 DNA: TGTGCCAGCAGTTACTCGATACATGGGGGGGGCCGGGCGAAAGATACGCAGTATTTT. Its protein product is CASSYSIHGGGRAKDTQYF.

The V gene is TRBV7-9, the J gene TRBJ2-1; 7 bases agree with TRBD2. Trimming at V came to 3 bases and at J to 5 bases, leaving 10 bases not matched to a gene. The CDR3 is 16 residues long. Germline loops: CDR1 SEHNR, CDR2 FQNEAQ (reference sequence). The CDR3 bases are TGTGCCAGCAGCTTCATGGCTAGCGGATTCGACAATGAGCAGTTCTTC. Protein: CASSFMASGFDNEQFF.

This clone was recorded only once. The chain is built from TRBV6-4 and TRBJ1-1, with 11 bases identical to TRBD1. Germline CDR1 is MRHNA and CDR2 is SNTAGT. The CDR3 has 15 amino acids. The V segment lost 4 bases and the J segment 4 bases; nucleotides outside the gene matches: 5. In DNA, the CDR3 is TGTGCCAGCAGTGCCGACGGGACAGGGGGCACTGAAGCTTTCTTT. It specifies CASSADGTGGTEAFF.

V usage is TRBV18 and J usage is TRBJ1-5; D unclear. Looked up from germline, CDR1 is KGHSH and CDR2 is LQKENI. Trimming left V 3 bases short and J 0 bases short, with 18 bases between. CDR3 length: 18 residues. The CDR3 protein is CASSPGGGLTYSNQPQHF. In DNA form, the CDR3 reads TGTGCCAGCTCACCCGGCGGCGGACTGACTTATAGCAATCAGCCCCAGCATTTT.

The J gene is TRBJ2-3, the V gene TRBV9; D is ambiguous. The CDR3 sequence is 14 residues long. Germline CDR1 SGDLS, CDR2 YYNGEE. The V and J ends lost 0 bases and 7 bases respectively, with 12 bases between them. For the CDR3, the DNA is TGTGCCAGCAGCGTAGATAGGGTACCCTATACGCAGTATTTT. Protein sequence: CASSVDRVPYTQYF. Drawing the rest from reference TRBV9 and TRBJ2-3, the complete variable domain is DSGVTQTPKHLITATGQRVTLRCSPRSGDLSVYWYQQSLDQGLQFLIQYYNGEERAKGNILERFSAQQFPDLHSELNLSSLELGDSALYFCASSVDRVPYTQYFGPGTRLTVL.

V and J are TRBV27 and TRBJ2-1, with D perhaps matching TRBD1 or TRBD2 (5 bases each). V was trimmed by 5 bases and J by 0 bases, leaving 8 bases between them. CDR1 MNHEY and CDR2 SMNVEV come from the germline V gene (reference sequence). The CDR3 is 14 amino acids. The CDR3 protein is CASSPGSSYNEQFF. In nucleotides, the CDR3 is TGTGCCAGCAGTCCAGGGAGCTCCTACAATGAGCAGTTCTTC.

The V and J genes are TRBV5-4 and TRBJ2-5; no reliable D call. Germline V gene lookup returns CDR1 SGHNT and CDR2 YYREEE (reference sequence). The V end was cut by 4 bases, the J end by 1 base, with 5 bases between. The CDR3 totals 12 residues. The CDR3 sequence: CASSRTQETQYF. The DNA of the CDR3 is TGTGCCAGCAGCAGGACCCAAGAGACCCAGTACTTC.

The chain joins TRBV6-2 or TRBV6-3 to TRBJ2-1; the match to TRBD2 covers 8 bases. Trimming removed 2 bases from V and 9 bases from J; junction bases left unmatched: 6. The CDR3 totals 14 residues. Germline assignment: CDR1 MNHEY and CDR2 SVGEGT. The CDR3 DNA sequence: TGTGCCAGCAGTTACGGCGGGGGGCGGGTTGAGCAGTTCTTC. It yields the protein CASSYGGGRVEQFF.

This chain uses TRBV5-8 with TRBJ2-5, with D perhaps matching TRBD1 (5 bases). The CDR3 consists of 12 residues. The V gene lost 8 bases and the J gene lost 5 bases, with 13 bases spanning the gap. Germline V gene sequence: CDR1 SGHTS, CDR2 YDEGEE. CDR3 loop: CARKGWAETQYF. CDR3 coding DNA: TGTGCCAGAAAGGGGTGGGCTGAGACCCAGTACTTC.